This T cell receptor (beta chain) derives from a study of vaccination and CD4 T cells after COVID-19. Looking at the study overall: Overlapping spike peptides of SARS-CoV-2, HCoV-NL63, HCoV-OC43 and HCoV-229E stimulated the cells. For control cultures, the treatment was a CEFX pool, an HIV-1 Nef pool, or no peptide. The study, taken as a whole, reports: Convalescent patients' vaccine-specific clones were spike mono-reactive in 304 of 307 cases.

With the Oncomine TCR Beta short-read assay, DNA from cultured CD4+ T cells was sequenced. The template was genomic DNA from cultured CD4+ T cells. A single record per CDR3 protein comes from TCRdb applying MiXCR to the PCR reads. The profile shows more than 9,000 distinct CDR3 sequences, over 20% of them singletons. This clonotype was observed a handful of times. The antigen is not known. This CDR3 has 15 amino acids. V was pared by 6 bases and J by 5 bases, with 12 bases of the junction left unmatched. CDR1 is MNHNS and CDR2 is SASEGT in the germline V gene. Treatment meaning: roughly 11-day PBMC culture with coronavirus spike peptide pools or control peptides (ViraFEST assay).

The V gene is TRBV6-1, the J gene TRBJ1-1, with 7 bases identical to TRBD1. The TCR comes from a human donor who received a COVID-19 vaccine. This material consisted of CD4+ T cells from blood, cultured in vitro, taken before SARS-CoV-2 vaccination. The CDR3 sequence: CASRRANTGVTEAFF. The DNA for the CDR3 is TGTGCCAGCAGACGCGCAAACACAGGGGTGACTGAAGCTTTCTTT.